These 10 T cell receptor beta chains were all obtained from the same sample, sequenced in a study of a mutant IDH1 vaccine in newly diagnosed glioma. Indicated time point: week 11, during vaccination. Every vaccination contained 300 ug of the mutant IDH1 20-mer peptide and was paired with topical imiquimod. No antigen has been assigned to these receptors. Repertoires were generated with immunoSEQ multiplex PCR, while TCRdb's copy carries only in-frame clones and drops some. The table includes about 36,000 clones, about 80% detected once. Sample: peripheral blood mononuclear cells (PBMCs), taken from a glioma patient whose treatment included an IDH1 peptide vaccine. Receptor source: a woman in her 30s with glioma. Some clones in this sample may be carry-over from other donors' samples.

V is TRBV25-1 and J is TRBJ2-1; perhaps TRBD2 as D (5 bases). Trimming took off 3 bases at V and 8 bases at J, with 11 bases between the two ends. CDR3 size: 13 residues. Looked up from germline, CDR1 is MGHDK and CDR2 is SYGVNS. CDR3 loop: CASSELAVDEQFF. DNA of the CDR3: TGTGCCAGCAGTGAGCTAGCTGTCGATGAGCAGTTCTTC.

CDR3 in amino acids: CASSPGTPNQPQHF. CDR3 nucleotide sequence: TGTGCCAGCAGTCCCGGGACCCCCAATCAGCCCCAGCATTTT. The V call is TRBV28, the J call TRBJ1-5; possible D gene TRBD1, 5 bases. Germline V gene data show CDR1 as MDHEN and CDR2 as SYDVKM. V lost 5 bases, J lost 3 bases, and 11 bases lay in between. CDR3 length: 14 amino acids.

The CDR3 region is CASSKDPGDSQETQYF. As DNA, the CDR3 is TGTGCCAGCAGCAAAGACCCAGGGGACAGCCAAGAGACCCAGTACTTC. This chain joins TRBV21-1 and TRBJ2-5; the table's D call of TRBD1 was not tested on the DNA. TRBV21-1 is recorded as a pseudogene. The CDR3 contains 16 residues.

This clone was observed a handful of times. This sequence joins TRBV10-3 and TRBJ2-2; 9 nucleotides match TRBD1. Germline V gene sequence: CDR1 ENHRY, CDR2 SYGVKD. The CDR3 has 19 residues. V dropped 5 bases and J dropped 0; count of bases not matched to a gene: 13. The CDR3 sequence: CAISTNPGQGTANTGELFF. The CDR3 region has the DNA TGTGCCATCAGTACCAACCCGGGACAGGGAACTGCGAACACCGGGGAGCTGTTTTTT.

The rearrangement uses TRBV5-6 and TRBJ2-1; 7 nucleotides line up with TRBD1. The CDR3 loop spans 15 amino acids. The germline CDR1 and CDR2 sequences are SGHDT and YYEEEE. Unmatched junction bases numbered 14, after V lost 9 bases and J lost 5 bases. The CDR3 here is CATRTETGSDNEQFF. The CDR3 DNA reads as TGTGCCACCAGAACCGAGACAGGGAGCGACAATGAGCAGTTCTTC.

The rearrangement links TRBV4-2 to TRBJ2-3; 11 nucleotides line up with TRBD2. This CDR3 comprises 17 residues. Germline CDR1 and CDR2: LGHNA and YNFKEQ. The trim removed 1 base at V and 0 bases at J, leaving 3 bases unmatched. CDR3 protein: CASSQAGTSGSTDTQYF. In nucleotides, the CDR3 is TGTGCCAGCAGCCAAGCAGGGACTAGCGGTAGCACAGATACGCAGTATTTT.

This clone appeared a few times. The genes are TRBV18 and TRBJ2-2, with 9 bases fitting TRBD1. The CDR3 spans 16 residues. Germline V gives CDR1 KGHSH, CDR2 LQKENI. J lost 4 bases, V lost 3 bases, and 6 bases had no gene match. The CDR3 DNA reads as TGTGCCAGCTCACCCAGGACAGGGGATGGCACCGGGGAGCTGTTTTTT. Amino acids: CASSPRTGDGTGELFF.

This clone has a handful of counts. The rearrangement uses TRBV25-1 and TRBJ1-1; TRBD1 aligns across 9 bases. With V trimmed by 7 bases and J by 5 bases, 5 bases remained unmatched. The CDR3 length is 13 residues. Germline V gene data show CDR1 as MGHDK and CDR2 as SYGVNS. As DNA, the CDR3 is TGTGCCAGCAACAAACAGGGGGCGACTGAAGCTTTCTTT. Translated, it gives CASNKQGATEAFF.

Comment on this clone: One end of the junction varies from germline; a read error may be responsible. The chain joins TRBV7-7 to TRBJ2-7, with a tentative D call TRBD2 (5 bases). The CDR3 has 15 residues. CDR1 SSHAT and CDR2 FNYEAQ come from the germline V gene (reference sequence). The CDR3 DNA reads as TGTGCTAGCAGCTTAGCGCTAGGGTACTCCTACGAGCAGTACTTC. Its protein is CASSLALGYSYEQYF.

The gene calls are TRBV6-5 and TRBJ1-4; the D is unclear. V lost 4 bases to trimming and J lost 5 bases, with 14 bases between them. This CDR3 has 15 amino acids. Germline V CDR1 and CDR2: MNHEY, SVGAGI. The CDR3 spells CASSWTPSRNEKLFF. The CDR3 region has the DNA TGTGCCAGCAGTTGGACGCCGAGTAGGAATGAAAAACTGTTTTTT.